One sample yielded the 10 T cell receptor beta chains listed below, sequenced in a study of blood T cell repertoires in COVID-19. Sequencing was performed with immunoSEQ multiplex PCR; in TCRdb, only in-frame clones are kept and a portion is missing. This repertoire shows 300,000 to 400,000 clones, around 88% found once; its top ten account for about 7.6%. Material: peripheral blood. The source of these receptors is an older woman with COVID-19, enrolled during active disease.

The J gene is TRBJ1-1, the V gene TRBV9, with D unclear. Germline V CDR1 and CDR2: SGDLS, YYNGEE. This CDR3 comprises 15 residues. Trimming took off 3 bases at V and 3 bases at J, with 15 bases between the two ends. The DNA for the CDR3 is TGTGCCAGCAGCGACGCGGGCGAGGGCGACACTGAAGCTTTCTTT. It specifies CASSDAGEGDTEAFF.

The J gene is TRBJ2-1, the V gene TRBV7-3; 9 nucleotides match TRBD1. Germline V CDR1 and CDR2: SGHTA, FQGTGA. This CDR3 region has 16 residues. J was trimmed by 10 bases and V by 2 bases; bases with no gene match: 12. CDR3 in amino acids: CASSLLGTGPAGEQFF. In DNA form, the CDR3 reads TGTGCCAGCAGCTTACTTGGGACAGGGCCGGCGGGAGAGCAGTTCTTC.

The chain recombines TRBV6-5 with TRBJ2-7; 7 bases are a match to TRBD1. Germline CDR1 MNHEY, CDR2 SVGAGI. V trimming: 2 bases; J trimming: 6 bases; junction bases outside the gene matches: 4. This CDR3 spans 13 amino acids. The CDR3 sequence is CASSYMSGGEQYF. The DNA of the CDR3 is TGTGCCAGCAGTTACATGTCAGGGGGCGAGCAGTACTTC.

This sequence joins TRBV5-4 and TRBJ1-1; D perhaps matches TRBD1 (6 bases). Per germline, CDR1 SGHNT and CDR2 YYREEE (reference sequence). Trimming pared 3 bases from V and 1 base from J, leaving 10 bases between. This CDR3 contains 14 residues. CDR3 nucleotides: TGTGCCAGCAGCTGGACAGTTGGGAACACTGAAGCTTTCTTT. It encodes CASSWTVGNTEAFF.

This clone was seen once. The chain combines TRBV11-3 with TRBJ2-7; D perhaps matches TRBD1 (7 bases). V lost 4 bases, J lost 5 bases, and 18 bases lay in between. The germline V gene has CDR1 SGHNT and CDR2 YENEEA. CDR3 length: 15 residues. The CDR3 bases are TGTGCCAGCAGCTCTCGACAGGGACTGGGCCACGAGCAGTACTTC. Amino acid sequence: CASSSRQGLGHEQYF.

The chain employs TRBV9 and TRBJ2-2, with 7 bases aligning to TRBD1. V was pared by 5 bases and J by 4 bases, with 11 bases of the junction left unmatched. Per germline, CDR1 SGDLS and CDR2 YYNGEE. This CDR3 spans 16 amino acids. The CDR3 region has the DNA TGTGCCAGCAGTGATACAGGGGCCCCGGCCACCGGGGAGCTGTTTTTT. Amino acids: CASSDTGAPATGELFF.

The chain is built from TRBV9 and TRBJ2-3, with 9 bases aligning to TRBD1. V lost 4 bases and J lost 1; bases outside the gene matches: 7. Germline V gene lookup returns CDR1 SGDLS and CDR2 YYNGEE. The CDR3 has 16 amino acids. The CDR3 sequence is CASSPHRTGGTDTQYF. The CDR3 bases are TGTGCCAGCAGCCCTCATCGGACAGGGGGCACAGATACGCAGTATTTT.

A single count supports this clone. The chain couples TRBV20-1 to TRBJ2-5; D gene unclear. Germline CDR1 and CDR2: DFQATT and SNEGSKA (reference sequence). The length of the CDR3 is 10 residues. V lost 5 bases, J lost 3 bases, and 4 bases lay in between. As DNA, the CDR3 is TGCAGTGCTTTAAAAGAGACCCAGTACTTC. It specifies CSALKETQYF.

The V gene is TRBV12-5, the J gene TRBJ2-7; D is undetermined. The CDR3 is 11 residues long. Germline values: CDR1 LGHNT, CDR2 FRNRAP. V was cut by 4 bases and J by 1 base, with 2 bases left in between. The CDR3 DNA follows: TGTGCTAGTGGTTCTTCCTACGAGCAGTACTTC. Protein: CASGSSYEQYF.

The CDR3 DNA reads as TGCGCCAGCAGCTTTACGGGACAGTTTGGAACGAACTATGGCTACACCTTC. Its protein product is CASSFTGQFGTNYGYTF. The J gene is TRBJ1-2, the V gene TRBV5-1, with TRBD1 matching 7 bases. The ends lost 2 bases at V and 2 bases at J; junction bases unmatched: 12. Germline CDR1 reads SGHRS; CDR2 reads YFSETQ. This CDR3 is 17 amino acids long. Using reference TRBV5-1 and TRBJ1-2 for the parts outside the CDR3, the full variable domain is KAGVTQTPRYLIKTRGQQVTLSCSPISGHRSVSWYQQTPGQGLQFLFEYFSETQRNKGNFPGRFSGRQFSNSRSEMNVSTLELGDSALYLCASSFTGQFGTNYGYTFGSGTRLTVV.